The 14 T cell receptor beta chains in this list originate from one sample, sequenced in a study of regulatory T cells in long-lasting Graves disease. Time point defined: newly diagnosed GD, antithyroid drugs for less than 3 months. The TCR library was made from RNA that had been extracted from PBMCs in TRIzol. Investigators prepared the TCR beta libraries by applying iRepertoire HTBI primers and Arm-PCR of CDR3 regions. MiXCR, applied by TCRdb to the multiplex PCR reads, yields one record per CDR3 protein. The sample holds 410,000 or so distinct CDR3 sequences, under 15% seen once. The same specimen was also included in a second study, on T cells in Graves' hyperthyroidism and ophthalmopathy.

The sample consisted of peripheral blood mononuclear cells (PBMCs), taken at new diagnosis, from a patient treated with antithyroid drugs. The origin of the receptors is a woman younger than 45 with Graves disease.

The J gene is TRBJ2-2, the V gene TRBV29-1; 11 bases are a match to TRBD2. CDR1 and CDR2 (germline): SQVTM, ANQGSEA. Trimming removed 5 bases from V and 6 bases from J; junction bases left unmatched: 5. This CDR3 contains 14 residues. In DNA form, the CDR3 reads TGCAGCGTTTGGGGGACTAGCGGTTCCGGGGAGCTGTTTTTT. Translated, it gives CSVWGTSGSGELFF.

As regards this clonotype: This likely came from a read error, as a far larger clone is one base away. CDR3 residues: CASSYAHGLAGSYYNEQYF. CDR3 DNA: TGTGCCAGCAGTTACGCCCACGGACTAGCGGGATCGTACTACAATGAGCAGTACTTC. This rearrangement joins TRBV6-5 to TRBJ2-1; 12 positions agree with TRBD2. Matching the DNA end better, TRBJ2-7 makes the J call doubtful. Germline CDR1 is MNHEY and CDR2 is SVGAGI. This CDR3 contains 19 residues.

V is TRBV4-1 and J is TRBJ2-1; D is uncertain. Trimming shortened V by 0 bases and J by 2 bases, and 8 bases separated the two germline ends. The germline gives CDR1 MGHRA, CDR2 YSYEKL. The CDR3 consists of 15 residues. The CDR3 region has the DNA TGCGCCAGCAGCCAAGAGCTAGGCCCCTACAATGAGCAGTTCTTC. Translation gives CASSQELGPYNEQFF.

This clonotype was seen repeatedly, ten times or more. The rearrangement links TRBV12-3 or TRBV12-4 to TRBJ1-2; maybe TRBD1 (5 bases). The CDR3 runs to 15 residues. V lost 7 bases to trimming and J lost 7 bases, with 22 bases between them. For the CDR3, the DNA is TGTGCCAGCACCCTTCGGGGGGTTCCCTTGCTTGGCTACACCTTC. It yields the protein CASTLRGVPLLGYTF.

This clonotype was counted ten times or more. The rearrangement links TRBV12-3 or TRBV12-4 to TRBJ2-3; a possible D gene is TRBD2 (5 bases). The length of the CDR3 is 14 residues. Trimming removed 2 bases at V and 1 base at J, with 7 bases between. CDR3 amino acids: CASSLYGGTDTQYF. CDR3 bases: TGTGCCAGCAGTTTATACGGGGGCACAGATACGCAGTATTTT.

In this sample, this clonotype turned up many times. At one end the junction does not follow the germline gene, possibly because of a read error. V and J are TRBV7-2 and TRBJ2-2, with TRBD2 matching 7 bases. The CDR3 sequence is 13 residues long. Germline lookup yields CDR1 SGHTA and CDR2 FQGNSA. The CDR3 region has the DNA TGTGCCAGCAGCCAGTCGGGGCGGCGGGAGTATAGTTTT. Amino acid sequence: CASSQSGRREYSF.

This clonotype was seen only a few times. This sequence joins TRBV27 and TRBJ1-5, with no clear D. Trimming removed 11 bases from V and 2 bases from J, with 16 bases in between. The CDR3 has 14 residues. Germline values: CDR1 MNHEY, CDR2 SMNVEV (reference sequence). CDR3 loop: CASRGPSGNQPQHF. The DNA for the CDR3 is TGTGCCTCCCGAGGGCCTTCGGGCAATCAGCCCCAGCATTTT.

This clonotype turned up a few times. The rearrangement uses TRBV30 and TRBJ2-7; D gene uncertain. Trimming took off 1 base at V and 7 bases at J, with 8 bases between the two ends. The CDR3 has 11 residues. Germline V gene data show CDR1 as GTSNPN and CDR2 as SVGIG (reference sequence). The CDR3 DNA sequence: TGTGCCTGGAGTGGACCTCAAGAGCAGTACTTC. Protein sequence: CAWSGPQEQYF.

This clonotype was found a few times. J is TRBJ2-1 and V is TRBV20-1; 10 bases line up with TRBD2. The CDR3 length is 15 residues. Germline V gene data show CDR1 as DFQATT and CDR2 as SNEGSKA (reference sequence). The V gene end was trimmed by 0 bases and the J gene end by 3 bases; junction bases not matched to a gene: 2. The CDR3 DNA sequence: TGCAGTGCTAGAGAACTAGCGGGATTCTACAATGAGCAGTTCTTC. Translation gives CSARELAGFYNEQFF.

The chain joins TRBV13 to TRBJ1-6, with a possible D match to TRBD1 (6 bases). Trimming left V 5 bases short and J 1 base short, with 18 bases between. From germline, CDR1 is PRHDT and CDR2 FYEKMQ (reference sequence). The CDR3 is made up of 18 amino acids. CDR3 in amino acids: CASSASGTTDSYNSPLHF. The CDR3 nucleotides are TGTGCCAGCAGCGCCTCCGGGACAACCGATTCCTATAATTCACCCCTCCACTTT.

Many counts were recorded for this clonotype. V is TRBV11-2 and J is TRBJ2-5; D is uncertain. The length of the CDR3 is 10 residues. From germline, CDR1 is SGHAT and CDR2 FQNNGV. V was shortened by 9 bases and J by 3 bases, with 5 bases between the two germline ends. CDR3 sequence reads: CASLKETQYF. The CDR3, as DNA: TGTGCCAGTCTTAAAGAGACCCAGTACTTC.

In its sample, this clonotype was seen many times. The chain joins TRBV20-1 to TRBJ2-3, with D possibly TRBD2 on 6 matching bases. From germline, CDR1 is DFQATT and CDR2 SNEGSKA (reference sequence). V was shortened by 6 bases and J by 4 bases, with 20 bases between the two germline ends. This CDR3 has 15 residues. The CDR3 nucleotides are TGCAGTGCGGGGCCTGGTGGCGGGGAGGCAGATACGCAGTATTTT. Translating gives CSAGPGGGEADTQYF.

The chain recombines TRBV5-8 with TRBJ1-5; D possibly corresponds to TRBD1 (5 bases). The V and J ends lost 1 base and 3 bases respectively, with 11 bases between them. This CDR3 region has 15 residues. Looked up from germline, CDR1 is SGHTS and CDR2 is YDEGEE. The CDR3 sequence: CASSLLGGFNQPQHF. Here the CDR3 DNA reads TGTGCCAGCAGCTTGCTGGGGGGGTTCAATCAGCCCCAGCATTTT.

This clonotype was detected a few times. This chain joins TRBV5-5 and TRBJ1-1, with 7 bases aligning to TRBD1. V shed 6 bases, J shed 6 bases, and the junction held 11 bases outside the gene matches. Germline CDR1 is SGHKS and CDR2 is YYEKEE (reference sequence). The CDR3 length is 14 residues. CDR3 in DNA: TGTGCCAGCAACCCACGAACTGGGACAGCTGAAGCTTTCTTT. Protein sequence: CASNPRTGTAEAFF.